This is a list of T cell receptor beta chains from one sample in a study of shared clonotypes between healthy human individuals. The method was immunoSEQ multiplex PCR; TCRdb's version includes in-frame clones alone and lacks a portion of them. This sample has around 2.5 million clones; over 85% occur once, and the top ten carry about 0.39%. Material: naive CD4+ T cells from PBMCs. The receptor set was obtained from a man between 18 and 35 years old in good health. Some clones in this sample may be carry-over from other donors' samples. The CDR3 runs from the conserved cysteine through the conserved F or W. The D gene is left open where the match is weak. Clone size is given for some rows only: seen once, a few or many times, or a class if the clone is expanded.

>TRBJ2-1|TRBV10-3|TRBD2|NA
TGTGCCATCAGTGAGTCGACAGTAGCGGGAGGGGGTGAGCAGTTCTTC
CAISESTVAGGGEQFF
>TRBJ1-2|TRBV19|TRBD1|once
TGTGCCAGTAGTAACGGGGAAAACAGGGGGCCTCACACCTTC
CASSNGENRGPHTF
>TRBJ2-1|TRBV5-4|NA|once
TGTGCCAGCAGTGATAACAGGGGAGGCAATGAGCAGTTCTTC
CASSDNRGGNEQFF
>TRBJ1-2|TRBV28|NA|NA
TGTGCCAGCAGCCCCGGTCCCGTCCTTAACTATGGCTACACCTTC
CASSPGPVLNYGYTF
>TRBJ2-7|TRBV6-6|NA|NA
TGTGCCAGCTCTCTGAGCTCCTACGAGCAGTACTTC
CASSLSSYEQYF
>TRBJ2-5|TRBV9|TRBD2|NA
TGTGCCAGCAGCGTAGTAGCGGGCCAAGAGACCCAGTACTTC
CASSVVAGQETQYF
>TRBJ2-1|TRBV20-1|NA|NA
TGCAGTGCATCCCCCAGCGTGCAGTTCTTC
CSASPSVQFF
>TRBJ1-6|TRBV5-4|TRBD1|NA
TGTGCCAGCAGCCGGCCCCGACAGGGCTCGCATTCACCCCTCCACTTT
CASSRPRQGSHSPLHF
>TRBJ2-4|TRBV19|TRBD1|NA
TGTGCCAGTAGTATGCGTGTCGGACAGGGAGACGCGGCCAAAAACATTCAGTACTTC
CASSMRVGQGDAAKNIQYF
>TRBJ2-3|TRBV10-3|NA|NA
TGTGCCATCAGTCTAACAGGGCCGGGTAGCACAGATACGCAGTATTTT
CAISLTGPGSTDTQYF
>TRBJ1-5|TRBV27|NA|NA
TGTGCCAGCAGGCGCAAGGGGAACAATAGCAATCAGCCCCAGCATTTT
CASRRKGNNSNQPQHF
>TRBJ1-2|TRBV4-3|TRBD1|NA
TGCGCCAGCACCATCGGGACAGGGAAAGGGGACTATGGCTACACCTTC
CASTIGTGKGDYGYTF
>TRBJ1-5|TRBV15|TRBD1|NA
TGTGCCACCAGCAGAGGGAAGGGGGCGGACAATCAGCCCCAGCATTTT
CATSRGKGADNQPQHF
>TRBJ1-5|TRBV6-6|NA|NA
TGTGCCAGCAGTTACCCATCGGACAATCAGCCCCAGCATTTT
CASSYPSDNQPQHF
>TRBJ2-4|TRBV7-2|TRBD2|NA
TGTGCCAGCAGCGCGGGACTAGCGGGAGGGGGGAACATTCAGTACTTC
CASSAGLAGGGNIQYF
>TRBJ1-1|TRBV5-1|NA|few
TGCGCCAGCAGCTTTGCGGGGCTGAACACTGAAGCTTTCTTT
CASSFAGLNTEAFF
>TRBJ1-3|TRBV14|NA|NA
TGTGCCAGCAGCCATCGCCAGCACCTAGGAAACACCATATATTTT
CASSHRQHLGNTIYF
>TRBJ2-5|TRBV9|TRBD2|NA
TGTGCCAGCAGCGTGGGGTTGACTAGCGGGCAAGAGACCCAGTACTTC
CASSVGLTSGQETQYF
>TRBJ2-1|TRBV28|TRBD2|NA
TGTGCCAGCAGTTTGGGCGGGAGGGGATACAATGAGCAGTTCTTC
CASSLGGRGYNEQFF
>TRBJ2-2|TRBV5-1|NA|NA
TGCGCCAGCAGCAAAACCGGGACTTCGAACACCGGGGAGCTGTTTTTT
CASSKTGTSNTGELFF
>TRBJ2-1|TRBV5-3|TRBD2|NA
TGTGCCAGAAGCTTGCCTAGCGGGAGCTCCTACAATGAGCAGTTCTTC
CARSLPSGSSYNEQFF
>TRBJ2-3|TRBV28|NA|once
TGTGCCAGCAGGGAAACAAGGGGCAGCTACGATACGCAGTATTTT
CASRETRGSYDTQYF
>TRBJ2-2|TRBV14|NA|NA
TGTGCCAGCAGCCAAGGAGCCCCAACCACCGGGGAGCTGTTTTTT
CASSQGAPTTGELFF
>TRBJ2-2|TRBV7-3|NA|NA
TGTGCCAGCAGCTTAGCAGGGGCGAACACCGGGGAGCTGTTTTTT
CASSLAGANTGELFF
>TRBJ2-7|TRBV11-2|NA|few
TGTGCCAGCAGCCCGACAGGCTACGAGCAGTACTTC
CASSPTGYEQYF
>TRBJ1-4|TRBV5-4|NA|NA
TGTGCCAGCAGCAGGACAGCTATAGAGGGTGAAAAACTGTTTTTT
CASSRTAIEGEKLFF
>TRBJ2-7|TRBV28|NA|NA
TGTGCCAGCAGTTTAGGTCGGGGGGCAGGGGCGTTTAACGAGCAGTACTTC
CASSLGRGAGAFNEQYF
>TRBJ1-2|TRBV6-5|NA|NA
TGTGCCAGCAGTTACTATTCAAACTATGGCTACACCTTC
CASSYYSNYGYTF
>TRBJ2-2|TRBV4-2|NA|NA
TGTGCCAGCAGCCAAACCGAAAGACAGGGAGGGGCCGGGGAGCTGTTTTTT
CASSQTERQGGAGELFF
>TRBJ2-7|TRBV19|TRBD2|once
TGTGCCAGTAGTCTTAGCGGGCACTCCTACGAGCAGTACTTC
CASSLSGHSYEQYF
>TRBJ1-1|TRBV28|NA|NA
TGTGCCAGCAGTAAGGGGGGGATGAACACTGAAGCTTTCTTT
CASSKGGMNTEAFF
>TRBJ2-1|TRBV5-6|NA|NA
TGTGCCAGCAGCTTGGTGGACAGCAATGAGCAGTTCTTC
CASSLVDSNEQFF
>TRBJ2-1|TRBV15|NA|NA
TGTGCCACCAGCAGACTATACGAGGTAAGGGGGGATGAGCAGTTCTTC
CATSRLYEVRGDEQFF
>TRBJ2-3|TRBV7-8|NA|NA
TGTGCCAGCAGCCTAGGCCCCCGGGGGGCGGGCGCAGATACGCAGTATTTT
CASSLGPRGAGADTQYF
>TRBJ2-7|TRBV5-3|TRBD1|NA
TGTGCCAGAAGCCCCCGACAGGGGATACTCTCCTACGAGCAGTACTTC
CARSPRQGILSYEQYF
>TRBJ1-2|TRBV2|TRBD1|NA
TGTGCCAGCAAGACCGGACAGGGGGTTAGTGCCTATGGCTACACCTTC
CASKTGQGVSAYGYTF
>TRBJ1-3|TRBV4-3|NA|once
TGCGCCAGCAGCCTCGGGGGTAGACTACCTGGAAACACCATATATTTT
CASSLGGRLPGNTIYF
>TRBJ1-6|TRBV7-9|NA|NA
TGTGCCAGCAGCTCTCTAGTACAGGGATCACCCCTCCACTTT
CASSSLVQGSPLHF
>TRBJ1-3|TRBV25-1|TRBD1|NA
TGTGCCAGCAGCCCGACAGGGGGCCGAAGAAACACCATATATTTT
CASSPTGGRRNTIYF
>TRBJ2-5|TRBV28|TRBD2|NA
TGTGCCAGCAGCCCACCCCGCGGGAGTGCACGGGAGACCCAGTACTTC
CASSPPRGSARETQYF
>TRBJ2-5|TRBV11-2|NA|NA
TGTGCCAGCAGATTAAGCGAGACCCAGTACTTC
CASRLSETQYF
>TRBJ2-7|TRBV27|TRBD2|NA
TGTGCCAGCAGTCCCCAGACTAGCGGGAACTACGAGCAGTACTTC
CASSPQTSGNYEQYF
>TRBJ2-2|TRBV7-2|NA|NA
TGTGCCAGCACCCGTCTCGGGGCGAACACCGGGGAGCTGTTTTTT
CASTRLGANTGELFF
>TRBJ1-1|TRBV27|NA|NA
TGTGCCAGCGGCGGGGTCGAAGCTTTCTTT
CASGGVEAFF